The clone carrying this T cell receptor (beta chain) was observed at least ten times. CDR3 length equals 14 residues. V was pared by 6 bases and J by 9 bases, with 15 bases between. The data were obtained in a study of identical twins. TCRdb re-analysed the 5' RACE reads in MiXCR, keeping a single row per CDR3 protein. Counted here are about 920,000 distinct CDR3 sequences, roughly an eighth occurring once; the ten biggest clones make up 1.5% to 2%. Another study also made use of these data, one on yellow fever vaccine responses in identical twins.

The chain recombines TRBV12-3 or TRBV12-4 with TRBJ1-6; the D is unclear. The sample consisted of PBMCs. This receptor was obtained from a young woman in good health. The CDR3 reads CASSLREVVSPLHF. The CDR3 region has the DNA TGTGCCAGCAGCCTACGGGAGGTAGTTTCACCCCTCCACTTT.